This T cell receptor beta chain was profiled in a study of cytomegalovirus exposure and HLA in healthy donors. This clone appeared a few times. Its antigen is still unknown. The PCR employed 60 Vbeta primers together with 13 Jbeta primers. Assay used: immunoSEQ multiplex PCR; TCRdb lists only in-frame clones, some missing. In the table there are 90,000 to 100,000 clones, 55% to 75% of which are singletons. General study points: Cytomegalovirus association was assigned to approximately 180 TCR beta chains.

V lost 5 bases and J 0 bases, leaving 11 bases between the germline ends. The CDR3 is made up of 14 amino acids. CDR1 is SGHRS, CDR2 YFSETQ, per germline. This chain connects TRBV5-1 to TRBJ1-1; the D is unclear. The sequenced sample was PBMCs. The origin of this receptor is a man in his fifties or sixties in good health and CMV-seronegative. The DNA of the CDR3 is TGCGCCAGCAGTCTTCGGGGATTGAACACTGAAGCTTTCTTT. This translates into CASSLRGLNTEAFF.